The 21 T cell receptor beta chains listed next were all sequenced from one sample in a study of T cells in Graves' hyperthyroidism and ophthalmopathy. TCR beta CDR3 sequences were amplified from RNA transcripts. With the HTBI primer set, the TCR CDR3 went through a first round of RT-PCR. TCRdb used MiXCR to reprocess the multiplex PCR reads, holding one entry per CDR3 protein. Of approximately 430,000 distinct CDR3 sequences in the sample, about 14% were seen once. Sequencing was performed on blood. All receptors come from a man aged 18 to 30 with Graves' ophthalmopathy.

In regard to this clonotype: A clone one base away is much larger, so this may be a read error. This rearrangement joins TRBV28 to TRBJ1-6, with unresolved D. The CDR3 totals 15 residues. CDR1 MDHEN and CDR2 SYDVKM come from the germline V gene. The CDR3 here is CASSLGRIYNSPLLF. As DNA, the CDR3 is TGTGCCAGCAGTTTGGGCAGGATCTATAATTCACCCCTCCTCTTT. Together with reference TRBV28 and TRBJ1-6, the CDR3 gives the full variable domain: DVKVTQSSRYLVKRTGEKVFLECVQDMDHENMFWYRQDPGLGLRLIYFSYDVKMKEKGDIPEGYSVSREKKERFSLILESASTNQTSMYLCASSLGRIYNSPLLFGNGTRLTVT.

This clonotype has more than one count but fewer than ten. The chain uses TRBV5-1 and TRBJ1-3; D perhaps matches TRBD1 (6 bases). The V gene lost 4 bases and the J gene lost 2 bases, with 16 bases spanning the gap. The CDR3 is 16 residues long. CDR1 and CDR2 from the germline V gene are SGHRS and YFSETQ. The CDR3 region is CASSEQGIGPGNTIYF. For the CDR3, the DNA is TGCGCCAGCAGCGAACAGGGCATAGGCCCTGGAAACACCATATATTTT.

Ten or more counts support this clonotype. The chain combines TRBV6-1 with TRBJ2-1, with D hard to call. Germline-derived CDR1 and CDR2 are MNHNS and SASEGT. The CDR3 runs 18 residues. The V end lost 4 bases, the J end lost 6 bases, and 25 bases lay between the germline ends. CDR3 amino acids: CASSGPAGWAPLLNEQFF. DNA for the CDR3: TGTGCCAGCAGTGGTCCGGCCGGGTGGGCGCCTCTACTCAATGAGCAGTTCTTC.

In the case of this clonotype: A much larger clonotype is one base distant, so this may be a read error. This chain joins TRBV12-3 or TRBV12-4 and TRBJ2-1; D gene uncertain. The CDR3 has 13 amino acids. V was shortened by 3 bases and J by 8 bases, with 11 bases between the two germline ends. The CDR3 loop reads CASSFLRVYEQFF. The CDR3 region has the DNA TGTGCCAGCAGTTTCCTAAGGGTCTATGAGCAGTTCTTC.

With respect to this clonotype: A junction boundary mismatches the germline segment, possibly from a read error. The chain employs TRBV6-2 or TRBV6-3 and TRBJ2-3; weak D call: TRBD1 (6 bases). CDR3 length: 17 residues. CDR1 and CDR2 (germline): MNHEY, SVGEGT. CDR3 protein: CASRSPGHLSATDTRYF. CDR3 nucleotides: TGTGCCAGCAGGAGCCCGGGACATCTTTCGGCCACAGATACGCGGTATTTT.

This clonotype was detected a few times. The V call is TRBV6-1, the J call TRBJ2-2; 9 positions agree with TRBD2. This CDR3 comprises 15 residues. The J segment lost 2 bases and the V segment lost 10 bases, leaving 8 bases of the junction unmatched. Germline values: CDR1 MNHNS, CDR2 SASEGT. The CDR3 region is CATNEAGGNTGELFF. CDR3 in DNA: TGTGCCACCAACGAAGCGGGGGGAAACACCGGGGAGCTGTTTTTT.

CDR3 region: CASRDQQYNSEAFF. The CDR3 DNA is TGTGCCAGCCGTGACCAGCAGTATAACTCTGAAGCTTTCTTT. This chain joins TRBV5-8 and TRBJ1-1; D is unclear. Trimming removed 7 bases at V and 6 bases at J, with 19 bases between. The germline gives CDR1 SGHTS, CDR2 YDEGEE. The CDR3 is made up of 14 amino acids.

Comment on this clonotype: One end of the junction fails to match germline, which may point to a read error. DNA of the CDR3: TGTGTCAGCAGCTTGGTAGGGAACGGAAACACCATATATTTT. Amino acids: CVSSLVGNGNTIYF. The V call is TRBV5-6, the J call TRBJ1-3, with D unclear. In germline, CDR1 is SGHDT, CDR2 YYEEEE. The CDR3 loop spans 14 amino acids.

The sample holds many counts of this clonotype. This chain uses TRBV7-8 with TRBJ1-5; 7 bases are a match to TRBD1. Per the germline V gene, CDR1 is SGHVS and CDR2 is FQNEAQ. This CDR3 region has 18 residues. V lost 5 bases and J lost 0; bases outside the gene matches: 13. CDR3 loop: CASSPSGQVFYSNQPQHF. As DNA, the CDR3 is TGTGCCAGCAGCCCGTCCGGACAGGTATTCTATAGCAATCAGCCCCAGCATTTT.

This clonotype has at least ten counts. The gene calls are TRBV5-1 and TRBJ2-7, with 8 nucleotides matching TRBD2. Germline V gives CDR1 SGHRS, CDR2 YFSETQ. The CDR3 is 17 residues long. The ends lost 0 bases at V and 4 bases at J; junction bases unmatched: 12. The CDR3 protein is CASSLVSSGGGGYEQYF. CDR3 DNA sequence: TGCGCCAGCAGCTTGGTTTCGAGCGGGGGCGGCGGTTACGAGCAGTACTTC.

This clonotype was seen many times. The V and J genes are TRBV5-1 and TRBJ2-1; D remains unclear. The V and J ends lost 3 bases and 12 bases respectively, with 19 bases between them. The CDR3 length is 14 residues. Looked up from germline, CDR1 is SGHRS and CDR2 is YFSETQ. As DNA, the CDR3 is TGCGCCAGCAGCTCAAAACCGGACGGCTGGGGGCAGTTCTTC. Its translation is CASSSKPDGWGQFF.

This clonotype was seen a handful of times. The V gene is TRBV7-9, the J gene TRBJ2-2, with 7 bases lining up with TRBD1. Germline lookup yields CDR1 SEHNR and CDR2 FQNEAQ (reference sequence). After removal of 4 bases from V and 0 bases from J, the junction contained 5 bases not matched to a gene. The CDR3 is 16 residues long. The CDR3 reads CASSSRGQSNTGELFF. The CDR3 DNA follows: TGTGCCAGCAGCTCGAGGGGGCAATCGAACACCGGGGAGCTGTTTTTT. The whole variable domain, filled in from reference TRBV7-9 and TRBJ2-2, reads DTGVSQNPRHKITKRGQNVTFRCDPISEHNRLYWYRQTLGQGPEFLTYFQNEAQLEKSRLLSDRFSAERPKGSFSTLEIQRTEQGDSAMYLCASSSRGQSNTGELFFGEGSRLTVL.

This clonotype was recorded many times. Germline is not matched at one junction end, which may reflect a read error. This chain links TRBV11-1 with TRBJ1-2; a weak D match, TRBD1 (5 bases). Germline V CDR1 and CDR2: SGHAT, FQDESV (reference sequence). This CDR3 region has 15 residues. The CDR3 DNA follows: TGTGCCAGCAGCGGGTGGGACGTCATTAACTATGGCTGCACCTTC. Amino acids: CASSGWDVINYGCTF.

The V call is TRBV5-1, the J call TRBJ2-5; 9 nucleotides align to TRBD2. V shed 3 bases, J shed 5 bases, and the junction held 2 bases outside the gene matches. The CDR3 totals 13 residues. Germline lookup yields CDR1 SGHRS and CDR2 YFSETQ. The chain's CDR3 is CASSCGGGETQYF. The CDR3 region has the DNA TGCGCCAGCAGCTGCGGGGGGGGGGAGACCCAGTACTTC. The variable domain in full, completed from reference TRBV5-1 and TRBJ2-5, reads KAGVTQTPRYLIKTRGQQVTLSCSPISGHRSVSWYQQTPGQGLQFLFEYFSETQRNKGNFPGRFSGRQFSNSRSEMNVSTLELGDSALYLCASSCGGGETQYFGPGTRLLVL.

This clonotype occurred many times. The genes are TRBV11-2 and TRBJ2-1; perhaps TRBD2 as D (5 bases). Germline V gene lookup returns CDR1 SGHAT and CDR2 FQNNGV. The CDR3 length is 14 residues. V lost 5 bases and J lost 4, with 12 bases in between. The CDR3 DNA reads as TGTGCCAGCAGCGGACTGACTATATACAATGAGCAGTTCTTC. Its protein is CASSGLTIYNEQFF.

This clonotype was counted ten times or more. The rearrangement uses TRBV20-1 and TRBJ2-7; unclear D gene. Trimming pared 6 bases from V and 0 bases from J, leaving 9 bases between. The germline V gene has CDR1 DFQATT and CDR2 SNEGSKA (reference sequence). The CDR3 sequence is 12 residues long. The CDR3 sequence is CSAPTYSYEQYF. The CDR3, as DNA: TGCAGTGCCCCCACCTACTCCTACGAGCAGTACTTC.

This clonotype came up many times. The rearrangement uses TRBV3-1 and TRBJ2-2; 9 nucleotides line up with TRBD1. Germline values: CDR1 LGHDT, CDR2 YNNKEL (reference sequence). The CDR3 extends over 17 amino acids. Germline trimming cut 0 bases from V and 2 bases from J; bases unmatched to any gene: 4. CDR3 DNA sequence: TGTGCCAGCAGCCAAGAACGGACAGGGGTAAACACCGGGGAGCTGTTTTTT. Its translation: CASSQERTGVNTGELFF. Using reference TRBV3-1 and TRBJ2-2 for the parts outside the CDR3, the full variable domain is DTAVSQTPKYLVTQMGNDKSIKCEQNLGHDTMYWYKQDSKKFLKIMFSYNNKELIINETVPNRFSPKSPDKAHLNLHINSLELGDSAVYFCASSQERTGVNTGELFFGEGSRLTVL.

This clonotype was counted ten times or more. The V gene is TRBV7-8, the J gene TRBJ2-7, with TRBD1 as a possible D gene (7 bases). V lost 4 bases and J lost 9, with 22 bases in between. Germline CDR1 is SGHVS and CDR2 is FQNEAQ. There are 15 residues in the CDR3. CDR3 DNA: TGTGCCAGCAGCTCAGGGAGGCGGCAGGGGGTGAGGCAGTACTTC. Its protein is CASSSGRRQGVRQYF. The full variable domain, its missing parts supplied by reference TRBV7-8 and TRBJ2-7, is GAGVSQSPRYKVAKRGQDVALRCDPISGHVSLFWYQQALGQGPEFLTYFQNEAQLDKSGLPSDRFFAERPEGSVSTLKIQRTQQEDSAVYLCASSSGRRQGVRQYFGPGTRLTVT.

This clonotype came up many times. V gene TRBV20-1 combines with J gene TRBJ2-3, with D possibly being TRBD1 or TRBD2 (5 bases each). Per germline, CDR1 DFQATT and CDR2 SNEGSKA (reference sequence). V was pared by 5 bases and J by 2 bases, with 14 bases between. The CDR3 covers 14 residues. The CDR3 sequence is CSAGRDGFTDTQYF. In DNA form, the CDR3 reads TGCAGTGCTGGCCGGGACGGATTCACAGATACGCAGTATTTT.

This clonotype appeared many times. This chain joins TRBV10-1 and TRBJ2-7; maybe TRBD1 (6 bases). CDR1 is WNHNN, CDR2 SYGVQD, per germline (reference sequence). Between the trimmed V and J ends, which lost 4 bases and 4 bases, there was a span of 14 bases. The CDR3 spans 14 residues. CDR3 sequence (DNA): TGCGCCAGCAGTGGACGACAGGACGGATACGAGCAGTACTTC. It codes for CASSGRQDGYEQYF.

This clonotype was seen only a few times. V usage is TRBV27 and J usage is TRBJ2-7; D is possibly TRBD2 (6 bases). This CDR3 is 15 amino acids long. Trimming pared 9 bases from V and 0 bases from J, leaving 18 bases between. Germline lookup yields CDR1 MNHEY and CDR2 SMNVEV (reference sequence). The CDR3 here is CASSIAASSSYEQYF. CDR3 nucleotide sequence: TGTGCCAGTTCGATAGCGGCCTCAAGCTCCTACGAGCAGTACTTC.